The sequence of this T cell receptor (beta chain) was determined in a study of blood T cells in healthy people across ages. A sample-barcoded 5' primer and a J-beta primer mix were used in a second PCR of roughly 7 to 11 cycles. TCRdb called the 5' RACE reads again in MiXCR, with one record for every CDR3 protein. This repertoire shows some 670,000 distinct CDR3 sequences, about 51% found once; its top ten account for approximately 12%. Trimming cost V 0 bases and J 12 bases, with 15 bases left between them. CDR1 is LGHNA and CDR2 is YNFKEQ in the germline V gene. The CDR3 totals 14 residues. Sample: blood. The clonotype was recovered from a woman at least 80 years old in good health. V is TRBV4-2 and J is TRBJ2-1, with D unclear. CDR3 region: CASSQDLGHPGQFF. The CDR3, as DNA: TGTGCCAGCAGCCAAGATCTCGGGCATCCGGGGCAGTTCTTC.